Below, 2 T cell receptor beta chains from the same sample are listed, as sequenced in a study of blood T cell repertoires in COVID-19. TCRdb keeps only in-frame clones here, not all; method: immunoSEQ multiplex PCR. The sample holds more than 150,000 clones, roughly 84% seen once. The sequencing sample was made of peripheral blood. Receptors were obtained from a man aged 50-59 years with active or convalescent COVID-19.

The chain uses TRBV4-3 and TRBJ2-5; 8 nucleotides line up with TRBD2. Per the germline V gene, CDR1 is LGHNA and CDR2 is YSLEER. Germline trimming cut 2 bases from V and 1 base from J; bases unmatched to any gene: 0. The CDR3 is made up of 14 amino acids. Written as DNA, the CDR3 is TGCGCCAGCAGCCAAAGCGGGAGCCAAGAGACCCAGTACTTC. Protein sequence: CASSQSGSQETQYF.

The gene calls are TRBV4-3 and TRBJ1-2; 7 bases align to TRBD1. The CDR3 extends over 14 amino acids. In germline, CDR1 is LGHNA, CDR2 YSLEER. The V segment lost 1 base and the J segment 2 bases; nucleotides outside the gene matches: 1. The CDR3 spells CASSQADRNYGYTF. For the CDR3, the DNA is TGCGCCAGCAGCCAAGCGGACAGGAACTATGGCTACACCTTC.